One and the same sample provided the 14 T cell receptor beta chains below, sequenced in a study of blood T cell repertoires in COVID-19 (dated by TCRdb to the early 2020s). Libraries were constructed by the immunoSEQ multiplex PCR assay. The source is immuneACCESS, and TCRdb retained only in-frame sequences with V and J called. Part of the clones is not carried over; for the studies checked, unresolved V genes explain less than half of this, and the remainder is unexplained. The sample data list over 250,000 clones, and around nine tenths of these were observed just once. The leading ten clones occupy around 2% of the sample. The sequencing sample was made of peripheral blood. The source of these receptors is a man aged 45-65 years with acute or convalescent COVID-19.

V usage is TRBV3-1 (or the pseudogene TRBV3-2) and J usage is TRBJ2-5; 9 bases map to TRBD2. Trimming cost V 2 bases and J 1 base; bases outside gene matches: 5. This CDR3 region has 16 residues. The germline CDR1 and CDR2 sequences are LGHDT and YNNKEL (reference sequence). CDR3 nucleotide sequence: TGTGCCAGCAGCCAATCTAGCGGGGCCATCCAAGAGACCCAGTACTTC. Amino acid sequence: CASSQSSGAIQETQYF.

CDR3 in amino acids: CASSQDLGTGVSPLHF. DNA of the CDR3: TGCGCCAGCAGCCAAGATCTGGGGACAGGGGTTTCACCCCTCCACTTT. V is TRBV4-1 and J is TRBJ1-6; 10 nucleotides agree with TRBD1. The CDR3 is 16 amino acids. Trimming took 0 bases from V and 9 from J; bases not matched to a gene: 5. Germline V lookup: CDR1 MGHRA, CDR2 YSYEKL.

The CDR3 spells CASRHRQGADYGYTF. CDR3 DNA: TGTGCCAGCAGACACCGACAGGGGGCGGATTATGGCTACACCTTC. This chain uses TRBV2 with TRBJ1-2; 10 bases align to TRBD1. The CDR3 loop spans 15 amino acids. V was clipped by 6 bases and J by 5 bases; unmatched bases: 9. Germline lookup yields CDR1 SNHLY and CDR2 FYNNEI.

This chain joins TRBV5-5 and TRBJ2-3; tentatively, D is TRBD1 (6 bases). Trimming left V 4 bases short and J 0 bases short, with 12 bases between. This CDR3 has 15 residues. Germline V gives CDR1 SGHKS, CDR2 YYEKEE (reference sequence). The CDR3 reads CASSHTGPSTDTQYF. CDR3 coding DNA: TGTGCCAGCAGCCACACAGGGCCCAGCACAGATACGCAGTATTTT.

The chain is built from TRBV18 and TRBJ2-7; maybe TRBD2 (5 bases). V lost 0 bases to trimming and J lost 1 base, with 7 bases between them. CDR3 length: 14 residues. Germline loops: CDR1 KGHSH, CDR2 LQKENI. In DNA, the CDR3 is TGTGCCAGCTCACCACCCCCGGGGTCCTACGAGCAGTACTTC. Translation gives CASSPPPGSYEQYF.

V usage is TRBV10-1 and J usage is TRBJ2-7, with TRBD2 identical over 10 bases. This CDR3 comprises 15 residues. The germline V gene has CDR1 WNHNN and CDR2 SYGVQD (reference sequence). V shed 3 bases, J shed 5 bases, and the junction held 7 bases outside the gene matches. Written as DNA, the CDR3 is TGCGCCAGCAGTGATCTAGCGGGGGCCCTCCACGAGCAGTACTTC. This sequence encodes CASSDLAGALHEQYF.

The rearrangement links TRBV18 to TRBJ2-7; D unclear. CDR3 length: 13 residues. V lost 6 bases and J 5 bases, leaving 14 bases between the germline ends. CDR1 and CDR2 (germline): KGHSH, LQKENI. CDR3 nucleotides: TGTGCCAGCTCCCTGACCAGGCGCGACGAGCAGTACTTC. It is translated as CASSLTRRDEQYF.

J is TRBJ1-1 and V is TRBV20-1; D might be TRBD1 (5 bases). This CDR3 contains 11 residues. V gave up 3 bases and J gave up 4 bases, with 6 bases separating them. CDR1 and CDR2 (germline): DFQATT, SNEGSKA (reference sequence). As DNA, the CDR3 is TGCAGTGCTAGGGGGCCCACTGAAGCTTTCTTT. It translates to CSARGPTEAFF.

This rearrangement joins TRBV5-1 to TRBJ2-7; 10 nucleotides agree with TRBD2. With 4 bases clipped from V and 6 bases from J, the junction kept 7 bases outside the gene matches. The CDR3 runs to 14 residues. Per germline, CDR1 SGHRS and CDR2 YFSETQ. CDR3 bases: TGCGCCAGCAGCACGGCTAGCGGGGGCGGCGAGCAGTACTTC. It specifies CASSTASGGGEQYF. Filled out from reference TRBV5-1 and TRBJ2-7, the complete variable domain reads KAGVTQTPRYLIKTRGQQVTLSCSPISGHRSVSWYQQTPGQGLQFLFEYFSETQRNKGNFPGRFSGRQFSNSRSEMNVSTLELGDSALYLCASSTASGGGEQYFGPGTRLTVT.

With respect to this clone: A read error may produce the germline difference seen at one junction end. J is TRBJ2-7 and V is TRBV6-5, with TRBD1 identical over 10 bases. CDR3 length: 15 amino acids. The germline V gene has CDR1 MNHEY and CDR2 SVGAGI. CDR3 residues: CASSSGQGYSYEQYF. The CDR3 DNA reads as TGTGCCAGCAGTTCGGGACAGGGGTACTCCTACGAACAGTACTTC.

V and J are TRBV2 and TRBJ1-1; TRBD1 is a possible D gene (5 bases). Germline loops: CDR1 SNHLY, CDR2 FYNNEI. With 0 bases removed from V and 4 bases from J, the gap between germline ends came to 12 bases. The length of the CDR3 is 15 residues. The CDR3 DNA sequence: TGTGCCAGCAGTGAAGCTGCGGGGAGGGGCACTGAAGCTTTCTTT. It is translated as CASSEAAGRGTEAFF.

The chain links TRBV6-5 to TRBJ2-5, with D perhaps TRBD2 (7 bases). V lost 11 bases and J 5 bases, leaving 15 bases between the germline ends. The germline gives CDR1 MNHEY, CDR2 SVGAGI. This CDR3 has 12 amino acids. CDR3 sequence: CASKGGAETQYF. The CDR3 nucleotides are TGTGCCTCAAAGGGGGGGGCCGAGACCCAGTACTTC.

The chain joins TRBV5-4 to TRBJ2-2; D is undetermined. Per the germline V gene, CDR1 is SGHNT and CDR2 is YYREEE (reference sequence). V lost 4 bases and J lost 1, with 11 bases in between. The CDR3 loop spans 15 amino acids. CDR3 region: CASSRSTKNTGELFF. CDR3 DNA: TGTGCCAGCAGCCGGTCCACCAAGAACACCGGGGAGCTGTTTTTT. Using reference TRBV5-4 and TRBJ2-2 for the parts outside the CDR3, the full variable domain is ETGVTQSPTHLIKTRGQQVTLRCSSQSGHNTVSWYQQALGQGPQFIFQYYREEENGRGNFPPRFSGLQFPNYSSELNVNALELDDSALYLCASSRSTKNTGELFFGEGSRLTVL.

CDR3 sequence: CASSLAGQGDGNQPQHF. In DNA form, the CDR3 reads TGTGCCAGCAGCTTAGCGGGGCAGGGCGATGGCAATCAGCCCCAGCATTTT. V usage is TRBV7-9 and J usage is TRBJ1-5, with D perhaps matching TRBD1 (5 bases). Looked up from germline, CDR1 is SEHNR and CDR2 is FQNEAQ (reference sequence). The CDR3 length is 17 residues. Trimming left V 0 bases short and J 2 bases short, with 14 bases between.